This section outlines one T cell receptor (beta chain) sequence together with its context. CDR3 length: 14 amino acids. Germline CDR1 is SQVTM and CDR2 is ANQGSEA. The trim removed 5 bases at V and 8 bases at J, leaving 8 bases unmatched. Libraries were prepared by immunoSEQ multiplex PCR; TCRdb keeps only in-frame clonotypes and omits some of them. The sample records nearly 80,000 clones, around 94% being singletons. This sample was included in a study of technical replicates of blood from several donors. This rearrangement joins TRBV29-1 to TRBJ2-1, with 11 bases lining up with TRBD2. Sequencing used T cells isolated from PBMCs. The receptor's source is a human donor in good health. CDR3 amino acids: CSVLMTSGIYEQFF. CDR3 bases: TGCAGCGTTCTCATGACTAGCGGGATCTATGAGCAGTTCTTC.